Listed here is a single T cell receptor (beta chain). These data originate in a study of blood T cell repertoires in COVID-19. Looking at the study overall: Specimens from acute and convalescent COVID-19 originated in the United States, Italy and Spain. T cells, B-cell-depleted T cells, or PBMCs provided the cDNA or gDNA that served as material.

Participants, about 18 to 90 years old, spanned about 26 US areas. This CDR3 comprises 11 residues. CDR1 is GTSNPN and CDR2 is SVGIG in the germline V gene (reference sequence). V was clipped by 3 bases and J by 7 bases, with 7 bases between them. As handled by the study authors: For nucleated cells, counts were estimated from reference gene primer amplification. This table comes from immunoSEQ multiplex PCR, and its TCRdb copy is limited to in-frame clones, with some not included. That table supplies the V and J calls and clone size; D and trimming were determined from the DNA. Seen here are fewer than 150,000 clones, roughly 80% observed once, and the top ten hold about 20%.

This receptor was taken from a man under 40 who had recovered from COVID-19. Sequenced sample: PBMCs or T cells enriched from blood (not recorded which). The chain is built from TRBV30 and TRBJ2-1; D might be TRBD2 (6 bases). DNA of the CDR3: TGTGCCTGGAGGGGAGGAAATGAGCAGTTCTTC. The encoded protein is CAWRGGNEQFF.